A selection of T cell receptor beta chains follows, all from one sample in a study of read filtering for tumor transcriptome and immune sequencing. TCRdb passed the reads through MiXCR, listing each CDR3 protein once. The sample has over 50,000 distinct CDR3 sequences; approximately 14% are singletons. The sample was a population of CD138-negative cells sorted from bone marrow. The source of these receptors is a donor at least 40 years old with multiple myeloma. CDR3s include the opening cysteine and the closing phenylalanine or tryptophan. A D gene is named only where the DNA matches it firmly. Some rows have no size entry. The others give once, few or many, or a class for an expanded clone.

CDR3 protein,CDR3 DNA,clone size,D gene,J gene,V gene
CARDEEGPSSYNEQFF,TGTGCCAGGGATGAGGAGGGCCCCAGCTCCTACAATGAGCAGTTCTTC,many,-,TRBJ2-1,TRBV19
CASSLVTGAGNTIYF,TGCGCCAGCAGCTTGGTGACAGGGGCTGGAAACACCATATATTTT,many,TRBD1,TRBJ1-3,TRBV5-1
CSVNRDSLSVEQYF,TGCAGCGTTAACCGGGACTCCCTTTCAGTCGAGCAGTACTTC,many,-,TRBJ2-7,TRBV29-1
CASSLAGHGGSYNEQFF,TGTGCCAGCAGCTTAGCGGGCCACGGGGGAAGTTACAATGAGCAGTTCTTC,-,-,TRBJ2-1,TRBV7-8
CASSLDVSGELFF,TGTGCCAGCAGCTTAGATGTTTCCGGGGAGCTGTTTTTT,many,-,TRBJ2-2,TRBV11-3
CASSPGQRYNEQFF,TGTGCCAGCAGCCCAGGACAGAGGTACAATGAGCAGTTCTTC,many,-,TRBJ2-1,TRBV7-2
CASSPVPGQGKNTGELFF,TGTGCCAGCAGCCCCGTACCGGGACAGGGGAAGAACACCGGGGAGCTGTTTTTT,many,-,TRBJ2-2,TRBV21-1
CASSLGALGGGLTFQETQYF,TGTGCCAGCAGCTTAGGGGCGCTGGGCGGGGGACTAACGTTTCAAGAGACCCAGTACTTC,-,TRBD2,TRBJ2-5,TRBV7-9
CSARRTGKDSQPQHF,TGCAGTGCTAGGAGGACAGGGAAGGATTCTCAGCCCCAGCATTTT,-,TRBD1,TRBJ1-5,TRBV20-1
CASSPHGSSYNEQFF,TGTGCCAGCTCCCCCCATGGGAGCTCCTACAATGAGCAGTTCTTC,many,-,TRBJ2-1,TRBV9
CSGQLNRAETQYF,TGCAGCGGCCAACTAAACAGGGCAGAGACCCAGTACTTC,many,-,TRBJ2-5,TRBV29-1
CASILGRTGELFF,TGCGCCAGCATACTTGGGAGGACCGGGGAGCTGTTTTTT,few,-,TRBJ2-2,TRBV12-3/TRBV12-4
CASTFRESYNEQFF,TGTGCCAGCACTTTCCGGGAATCCTACAATGAGCAGTTCTTC,-,-,TRBJ2-1,TRBV6-2/TRBV6-3
CASSLGGDGEAFF,TGTGCCAGCAGCTTAGGAGGGGACGGTGAAGCTTTCTTT,many,-,TRBJ1-1,TRBV7-6
CSASWLIGQFF,TGCAGTGCTAGTTGGCTAATAGGGCAGTTCTTC,many,-,TRBJ2-1,TRBV20-1
CASSQAGVQETQYF,TGTGCCAGCAGCCAAGCGGGAGTCCAAGAGACCCAGTACTTC,-,-,TRBJ2-5,TRBV14
CASSYRGGTNNEQFF,TGTGCCAGCAGTTACCGGGGGGGGACTAACAATGAGCAGTTCTTC,many,TRBD2,TRBJ2-1,TRBV6-5
CASSVATGSGGYNEQFF,TGTGCCAGCAGCGTAGCTACGGGGAGCGGGGGTTACAATGAGCAGTTCTTC,-,TRBD2,TRBJ2-1,TRBV9
CSARDLAGGGYYNEQFF,TGCAGTGCTAGAGACTTAGCGGGCGGGGGGTACTACAATGAGCAGTTCTTC,many,TRBD2,TRBJ2-1,TRBV20-1
CSGRGGAYNEQFF,TGCAGCGGCCGCGGGGGAGCCTACAATGAGCAGTTCTTC,-,TRBD2,TRBJ2-1,TRBV29-1
CASGFGNNEQFF,TGTGCTAGTGGTTTTGGGAACAATGAGCAGTTCTTC,many,-,TRBJ2-1,TRBV12-5
CASTPSGSYNEQFF,TGTGCCAGCACACCTAGCGGGAGTTACAATGAGCAGTTCTTC,many,TRBD2,TRBJ2-1,TRBV12-3/TRBV12-4
CSVGGAGDNSPLHF,TGCAGCGTTGGCGGAGCAGGGGATAATTCACCCCTCCACTTT,many,-,TRBJ1-6,TRBV29-1
CSVEGLAGEYEQYF,TGCAGCGTTGAAGGACTAGCGGGAGAGTACGAGCAGTACTTC,many,TRBD2,TRBJ2-7,TRBV29-1
CASSYRTVRTRGTDTQYF,TGTGCCAGCAGCTATAGGACGGTCCGGACCCGAGGCACAGATACGCAGTATTTT,many,-,TRBJ2-3,TRBV7-3
CASSRTGANTEAFF,TGCGCCAGCAGCAGAACAGGGGCGAACACTGAAGCTTTCTTT,-,TRBD1,TRBJ1-1,TRBV5-1
CASSIGGANSGNTIYF,TGTGCCAGTAGTATAGGAGGGGCCAACTCTGGAAACACCATATATTTT,few,-,TRBJ1-3,TRBV19
CASSYLAGAGYEQYF,TGCGCCAGCAGCTACCTAGCGGGAGCCGGTTACGAGCAGTACTTC,many,TRBD2,TRBJ2-7,TRBV5-1
CSALRPDRINSPLHF,TGCAGTGCGCTCCGGCCGGACAGAATAAATTCACCCCTCCACTTT,once,-,TRBJ1-6,TRBV20-1
CASRTSTNTRELFF,TGTGCCAGCCGGACTAGCACAAACACCCGGGAGCTGTTTTTT,many,TRBD2,TRBJ2-2,TRBV6-2/TRBV6-3
CSARDLGKGPTEAFF,TGCAGTGCTAGAGATCTCGGAAAGGGCCCCACTGAAGCTTTCTTT,many,-,TRBJ1-1,TRBV20-1
CASSLRAENEKLFF,TGTGCCAGCAGCCTCCGGGCCGAGAATGAAAAACTGTTTTTT,-,-,TRBJ1-4,TRBV5-6
CSAIDGATNEKLFF,TGCAGTGCAATAGACGGTGCAACTAATGAAAAACTGTTTTTT,many,-,TRBJ1-4,TRBV20-1
CASSSQGVGNEQFF,TGTGCCAGCAGCTCACAGGGAGTGGGCAATGAGCAGTTCTTC,few,-,TRBJ2-1,TRBV7-3
CSARDLRGGNQPQHF,TGCAGTGCTAGAGATCTCAGGGGGGGCAATCAGCCCCAGCATTTT,many,TRBD1,TRBJ1-5,TRBV20-1
CASSSNRVAGANVLTF,TGTGCCAGCAGCTCGAACCGGGTAGCTGGGGCCAACGTCCTGACTTTC,many,-,TRBJ2-6,TRBV7-9
CASSYGSGRAYEQYF,TGTGCCAGCAGTTACGGAAGCGGGAGGGCCTACGAGCAGTACTTC,many,TRBD2,TRBJ2-7,TRBV6-5
CASSLGRLGDNEQFF,TGTGCCAGCAGCTTAGGCAGACTAGGAGACAATGAGCAGTTCTTC,many,-,TRBJ2-1,TRBV11-2
CSVSGDDAEAFF,TGCAGTGTCTCGGGCGATGACGCTGAAGCTTTCTTT,many,-,TRBJ1-1,TRBV20-1